The clone carrying this T cell receptor beta chain was seen only once. The data are from a study of blood T cell repertoires in COVID-19. Trimming removed 2 bases from V and 7 bases from J, with 18 bases in between. The V gene's germline CDR1 is SGHVS and CDR2 FNYEAQ. CDR3 size: 15 residues. Enrolled during active infection, Seattle patients were then followed longitudinally. Clones were sequenced by immunoSEQ multiplex PCR, and TCRdb holds only the in-frame ones, with some missing. The data show around 200,000 clones, around four fifths seen once. The chain couples TRBV7-6 to TRBJ2-7, with D maybe TRBD1 (6 bases). The sequencing sample was made of peripheral blood. This TCR came from a woman aged 35 to 49 with COVID-19, enrolled during active disease. The chain's CDR3 is CASSLFRGESWEQYF. The CDR3 nucleotides read TGTGCCAGCAGCTTATTCAGGGGTGAGTCCTGGGAGCAGTACTTC.